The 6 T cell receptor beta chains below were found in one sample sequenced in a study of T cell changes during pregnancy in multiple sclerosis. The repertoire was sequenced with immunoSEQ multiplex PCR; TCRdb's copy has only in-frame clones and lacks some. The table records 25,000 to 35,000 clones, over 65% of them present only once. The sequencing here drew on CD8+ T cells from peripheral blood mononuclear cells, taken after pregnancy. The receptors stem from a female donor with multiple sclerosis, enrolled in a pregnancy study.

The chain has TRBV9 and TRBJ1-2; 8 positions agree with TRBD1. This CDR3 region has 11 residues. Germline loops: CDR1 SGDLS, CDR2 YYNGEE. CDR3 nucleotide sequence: TGTACCGACAGGGGAGCCGGTTGCTACACCTTC. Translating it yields CTDRGAGCYTF.

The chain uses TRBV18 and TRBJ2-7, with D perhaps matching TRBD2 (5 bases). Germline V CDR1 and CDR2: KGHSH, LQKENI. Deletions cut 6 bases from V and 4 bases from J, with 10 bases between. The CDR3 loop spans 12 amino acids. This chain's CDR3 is CASSLGKYEQYF. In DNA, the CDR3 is TGTGCCAGCTCTCTCGGGAAATACGAGCAGTACTTC.

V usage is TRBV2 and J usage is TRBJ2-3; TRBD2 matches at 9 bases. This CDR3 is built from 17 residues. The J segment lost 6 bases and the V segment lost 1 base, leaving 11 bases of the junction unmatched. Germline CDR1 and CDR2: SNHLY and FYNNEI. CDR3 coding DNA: TGTGCCAGCAGTGAAGAGGTTGCGGGGGGGCCCAGGGATACGCAGTATTTT. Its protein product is CASSEEVAGGPRDTQYF.

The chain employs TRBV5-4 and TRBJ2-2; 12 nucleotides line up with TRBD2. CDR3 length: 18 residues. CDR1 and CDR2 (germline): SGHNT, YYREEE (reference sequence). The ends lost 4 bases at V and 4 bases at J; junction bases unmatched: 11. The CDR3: CASSQGAGLAGPTGELFF. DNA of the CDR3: TGTGCCAGCAGCCAGGGGGCCGGACTAGCGGGGCCCACCGGGGAGCTGTTTTTT.

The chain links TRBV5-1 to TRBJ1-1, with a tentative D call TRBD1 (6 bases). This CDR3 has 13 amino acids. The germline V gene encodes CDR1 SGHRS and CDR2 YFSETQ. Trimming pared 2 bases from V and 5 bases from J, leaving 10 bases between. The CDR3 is CASSFHRDTEAFF. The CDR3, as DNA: TGCGCCAGCAGCTTCCACAGGGATACTGAAGCTTTCTTT.

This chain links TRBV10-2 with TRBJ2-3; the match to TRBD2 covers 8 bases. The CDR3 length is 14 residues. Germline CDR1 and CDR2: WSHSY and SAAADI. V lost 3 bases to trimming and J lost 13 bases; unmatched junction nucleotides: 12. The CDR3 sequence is CASSDPTGTSKKYF. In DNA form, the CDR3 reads TGCGCCAGCAGTGATCCGACCGGGACTAGTAAGAAGTATTTT.